A single sample is the source of the 29 T cell receptor beta chains below, sequenced in a study of spatial heterogeneity in lung cancer. Time point denoted: sample taken at primary tumor resection. TCRs were sequenced from unsorted whole RNA of tumor, nontumor lung or PBMC. In TCRdb, the 5' RACE reads were re-called with MiXCR into one record per CDR3 protein. The table has approximately 82,000 distinct CDR3 sequences, 10% to 15% seen once. Sequenced here: PBMCs, sampled at surgery. The origin of the receptors is a male donor with early-stage non-small cell lung cancer.

This clonotype came up many times. The rearrangement joins TRBV30 to TRBJ1-2, with a weak D call TRBD1 (5 bases). V lost 4 bases and J lost 6, with 15 bases in between. The CDR3 sequence is 13 residues long. Germline V gene sequence: CDR1 GTSNPN, CDR2 SVGIG (reference sequence). CDR3 protein: CAWTFLEGDGYTF. The DNA for the CDR3 is TGTGCCTGGACCTTCCTCGAAGGGGATGGCTACACCTTC.

In this sample, this clonotype turned up a few times. The chain uses TRBV2 and TRBJ1-5, with no clear D. Trimming stripped 0 bases from V and 1 base from J, with 7 bases between. Per germline, CDR1 SNHLY and CDR2 FYNNEI. The length of the CDR3 is 15 residues. Here the CDR3 DNA reads TGTGCCAGCAGTGAAGCGACGCGGAGCAATCAGCCCCAGCATTTT. Residues: CASSEATRSNQPQHF.

The chain is built from TRBV25-1 and TRBJ1-1; D gene unclear. The V and J ends lost 5 bases and 4 bases respectively, with 14 bases between them. CDR1 and CDR2 (germline): MGHDK, SYGVNS. This CDR3 comprises 14 residues. The CDR3 is CASSHGGFPTEAFF. The CDR3 region has the DNA TGTGCCAGCAGTCACGGAGGATTTCCCACTGAAGCTTTCTTT.

This clonotype appeared a few times. The V gene is TRBV28, the J gene TRBJ1-2, with 8 bases lining up with TRBD1. After removal of 5 bases from V and 5 bases from J, the junction contained 7 bases not matched to a gene. Germline V gene data show CDR1 as MDHEN and CDR2 as SYDVKM. This CDR3 has 14 amino acids. The CDR3 region is CASSPLDRGYGYTF. In DNA, the CDR3 is TGTGCCAGCAGTCCACTTGACAGGGGTTATGGCTACACCTTC.

The genes are TRBV29-1 and TRBJ2-5, with 8 bases that match TRBD2. Trimming removed 4 bases from V and 2 bases from J; junction bases left unmatched: 6. The CDR3 consists of 14 residues. The germline gives CDR1 SQVTM, CDR2 ANQGSEA. CDR3 DNA sequence: TGCAGCGTTGCGGCGGGAGGCCCTCAAGAGACCCAGTACTTC. This sequence encodes CSVAAGGPQETQYF.

There are a few counts of this clonotype. The chain has TRBV19 and TRBJ1-4; a weak D match, TRBD1 (6 bases). The length of the CDR3 is 16 residues. The V and J ends lost 5 bases and 2 bases respectively, with 15 bases between them. Per germline, CDR1 LNHDA and CDR2 SQIVND (reference sequence). The CDR3 region is CASSEGGTETNEKLFF. The CDR3 coding sequence is TGTGCCAGTAGTGAGGGGGGTACGGAGACTAATGAAAAACTGTTTTTT. The entire variable domain, with the rest obtained from reference TRBV19 and TRBJ1-4, is as follows: DGGITQSPKYLFRKEGQNVTLSCEQNLNHDAMYWYRQDPGQGLRLIYYSQIVNDFQKGDIAEGYSVSREKKESFPLTVTSAQKNPTAFYLCASSEGGTETNEKLFFGSGTQLSVL.

This clonotype was found a few times. The V gene is TRBV5-1, the J gene TRBJ1-1; D unclear. This CDR3 spans 15 amino acids. V lost 4 bases and J lost 5, with 18 bases in between. Looked up from germline, CDR1 is SGHRS and CDR2 is YFSETQ. The CDR3 here is CASSPGPGRGTEAFF. CDR3 in DNA: TGCGCCAGCAGCCCCGGACCGGGCCGAGGGACTGAAGCTTTCTTT.

This clonotype came up a few times. This chain joins TRBV5-1 and TRBJ1-1; 8 nucleotides align to TRBD1. Unmatched junction bases numbered 23, after V lost 3 bases and J lost 1 base. CDR3 length: 21 amino acids. Germline CDR1 SGHRS, CDR2 YFSETQ. This CDR3 is CASSSSGTGLIYPKSNTEAFF. For the CDR3, the DNA is TGCGCCAGCAGCTCATCCGGGACAGGACTAATATACCCCAAGTCGAACACTGAAGCTTTCTTT. Complete variable domain (other parts from reference TRBV5-1 and TRBJ1-1): KAGVTQTPRYLIKTRGQQVTLSCSPISGHRSVSWYQQTPGQGLQFLFEYFSETQRNKGNFPGRFSGRQFSNSRSEMNVSTLELGDSALYLCASSSSGTGLIYPKSNTEAFFGQGTRLTVV.

The chain employs TRBV7-3 and TRBJ2-1; possible D gene TRBD1, 5 bases. V was cut by 1 base and J by 6 bases, with 13 bases left in between. CDR3 length: 15 amino acids. Germline V lookup: CDR1 SGHTA, CDR2 FQGTGA. CDR3 sequence reads: CASSLMGSRANEQFF. In nucleotides, the CDR3 is TGTGCCAGCAGCTTAATGGGTTCCAGGGCCAATGAGCAGTTCTTC.

This rearrangement joins TRBV28 to TRBJ1-1; D gene uncertain. This CDR3 contains 14 residues. V lost 0 bases and J lost 5, with 10 bases in between. CDR1 is MDHEN and CDR2 is SYDVKM in the germline V gene. In nucleotides, the CDR3 is TGTGCCAGCAGTTTATGGGAGGCGGAAACTGAAGCTTTCTTT. This sequence encodes CASSLWEAETEAFF.

The rearrangement uses TRBV7-9 and TRBJ2-3, with TRBD2 matching 9 bases. Germline-derived CDR1 and CDR2 are SEHNR and FQNEAQ (reference sequence). Germline trimming cut 2 bases from V and 6 bases from J; bases unmatched to any gene: 6. The CDR3 is made up of 15 amino acids. CDR3 nucleotide sequence: TGTGCCAGCAGCTTAAGTAGCGGGAGTGAGGATACGCAGTATTTT. Its translation is CASSLSSGSEDTQYF.

This clonotype was detected only a few times. The chain uses TRBV20-1 and TRBJ2-7; 8 bases line up with TRBD2. The germline V gene encodes CDR1 DFQATT and CDR2 SNEGSKA (reference sequence). The V and J ends lost 0 bases and 7 bases, in that order; junction bases with no gene match: 8. This CDR3 comprises 14 residues. As DNA, the CDR3 is TGCAGTGCTAGAGATATCGAGACTAGCGTTGAGCAGTACTTC. Translated: CSARDIETSVEQYF.

The rearrangement uses TRBV29-1 and TRBJ1-1; a weak D match, TRBD1 (5 bases). The ends were cut back, 7 bases at V and 0 bases at J, with 18 bases in the middle. Germline V gene data show CDR1 as SQVTM and CDR2 as ANQGSEA. The CDR3 consists of 15 residues. This chain's CDR3 is CSGISPWGMNTEAFF. The CDR3 DNA reads TGCAGCGGGATCTCTCCATGGGGGATGAACACTGAAGCTTTCTTT.

The chain uses TRBV4-1 and TRBJ2-7, with D hard to call. V was shortened by 5 bases and J by 3 bases, with 17 bases between the two germline ends. The CDR3 length is 15 residues. Germline V lookup: CDR1 MGHRA, CDR2 YSYEKL. The CDR3, as DNA: TGCGCCAGCAGCTTCAGACACGATCTCTTCTACGAGCAGTACTTC. As protein: CASSFRHDLFYEQYF.

The V and J genes are TRBV3-1 and TRBJ1-1; D call uncertain. Per germline, CDR1 LGHDT and CDR2 YNNKEL (reference sequence). Trimming pared 5 bases from V and 1 base from J, leaving 11 bases between. The CDR3 is made up of 14 amino acids. Here the CDR3 reads CASSFNGPNTEAFF. The CDR3 DNA reads as TGTGCCAGCAGCTTTAACGGGCCGAACACTGAAGCTTTCTTT.

The chain is built from TRBV28 and TRBJ2-1, with a weak D call TRBD1 (6 bases). The V gene lost 5 bases and the J gene lost 5 bases, with 16 bases spanning the gap. This CDR3 comprises 15 residues. The V gene's germline CDR1 is MDHEN and CDR2 SYDVKM. The CDR3 here is CASSPPTGPNNEQFF. The CDR3 nucleotides read TGTGCCAGCAGTCCCCCGACAGGACCCAACAATGAGCAGTTCTTC. The full variable domain, its missing parts supplied by reference TRBV28 and TRBJ2-1, is DVKVTQSSRYLVKRTGEKVFLECVQDMDHENMFWYRQDPGLGLRLIYFSYDVKMKEKGDIPEGYSVSREKKERFSLILESASTNQTSMYLCASSPPTGPNNEQFFGPGTRLTVL.

J is TRBJ1-1 and V is TRBV24-1; 9 positions match TRBD1. The trim removed 5 bases at V and 5 bases at J, leaving 5 bases unmatched. Germline V gene data show CDR1 as KGHDR and CDR2 as SFDVKD. CDR3 size: 14 residues. The CDR3 nucleotides read TGTGCCACCAGTGGTGGGACAGGGATGACTGAAGCTTTCTTT. It specifies CATSGGTGMTEAFF.

V gene TRBV5-1 combines with J gene TRBJ2-3; TRBD1 aligns across 7 bases. V trimming: 7 bases; J trimming: 2 bases; junction bases outside the gene matches: 10. Germline lookup yields CDR1 SGHRS and CDR2 YFSETQ. The CDR3 loop spans 15 amino acids. CDR3 bases: TGCGCCAGCCATCAACAGGGGAGCCTCACAGATACGCAGTATTTT. Translated: CASHQQGSLTDTQYF.

This clonotype has more than one count but fewer than ten. The chain combines TRBV13 with TRBJ2-1; D is uncertain. CDR3 length: 14 amino acids. Trimming stripped 1 base from V and 4 bases from J, with 8 bases between. CDR1 and CDR2 from the germline V gene are PRHDT and FYEKMQ (reference sequence). CDR3 amino acids: CASSLVSGYNEQFF. The CDR3, as DNA: TGTGCCAGCAGCTTAGTGTCTGGTTACAATGAGCAGTTCTTC.

This clonotype was counted at least ten times. This rearrangement joins TRBV12-3 or TRBV12-4 to TRBJ1-4, with D possibly being TRBD1 (6 bases). V gave up 5 bases and J gave up 0 bases, with 7 bases separating them. The CDR3 has 14 residues. CDR3 nucleotide sequence: TGTGCCAGCAGTCGACAGGCAACTAATGAAAAACTGTTTTTT. Encoded protein: CASSRQATNEKLFF.

This clonotype was counted at least ten times. This chain joins TRBV20-1 and TRBJ2-7; D is ambiguous. The CDR3 consists of 13 residues. Trimming cost V 3 bases and J 4 bases, with 13 bases left between them. The germline gives CDR1 DFQATT, CDR2 SNEGSKA (reference sequence). The CDR3 DNA reads TGCAGTGCTAGGACCCGCAGGTCGTACGAGCAGTACTTC. Translating it yields CSARTRRSYEQYF.

This clonotype showed up just a few times. This chain uses TRBV30 with TRBJ2-1, with 10 bases aligning to TRBD2. The junction had 5 bases not matched to a gene; V was cut back by 0 bases and J by 3 bases. CDR3 length equals 16 residues. In germline, CDR1 is GTSNPN, CDR2 SVGIG (reference sequence). CDR3 nucleotide sequence: TGTGCCTGGAGTGTATTGTCTAGCGGGAGCTACAATGAGCAGTTCTTC. Encoded protein: CAWSVLSSGSYNEQFF.

The table lists this clonotype with many counts. CDR3 bases: TGCAGCGTCTCTTCAGGGGACTTCGAGAACACTGAAGCTTTCTTT. Protein sequence: CSVSSGDFENTEAFF. This chain connects TRBV29-1 to TRBJ1-1, with TRBD1 as a possible D gene (6 bases). V was trimmed by 6 bases and J by 1 base, leaving 18 bases between them. Germline lookup yields CDR1 SQVTM and CDR2 ANQGSEA. The CDR3 is made up of 15 amino acids.

V usage is TRBV2 and J usage is TRBJ2-1; D may be TRBD2 (5 bases). The germline gives CDR1 SNHLY, CDR2 FYNNEI. Trimming shortened V by 4 bases and J by 9 bases, and 13 bases separated the two germline ends. The CDR3 is 13 amino acids. Written as DNA, the CDR3 is TGTGCCAGCAGTGTAGCGTCGAATGGTGAGCAGTTCTTC. Its protein is CASSVASNGEQFF.

The chain's CDR3 is CASSQRGNVAKNIQYF. DNA of the CDR3: TGTGCCAGCTCCCAACGGGGTAATGTAGCCAAAAACATTCAGTACTTC. V usage is TRBV6-2 or TRBV6-3 and J usage is TRBJ2-4, with D possibly being TRBD2 (5 bases). CDR3 length: 16 residues. V lost 8 bases, J lost 0 bases, and 17 bases lay in between. Germline CDR1 is MNHEY and CDR2 is SVGEGT.

This rearrangement joins TRBV27 to TRBJ1-3; D is unresolved. V was cut by 6 bases and J by 3 bases, with 12 bases left in between. Per germline, CDR1 MNHEY and CDR2 SMNVEV (reference sequence). The CDR3 consists of 14 residues. Here the CDR3 DNA reads TGTGCCAGCAGCCGTTTGGGCCGTGGAAACACCATATATTTT. Its protein product is CASSRLGRGNTIYF.

V is TRBV2 and J is TRBJ2-5; D might be TRBD1 (5 bases). This CDR3 spans 16 amino acids. Trimming took 1 base from V and 4 from J, leaving 16 bases between them. Germline V gives CDR1 SNHLY, CDR2 FYNNEI. In nucleotides, the CDR3 is TGTGCCAGCAGTGAAGGGCCTTCAGGGTGGGGAGAGACCCAGTACTTC. Amino acid sequence: CASSEGPSGWGETQYF.

The rearrangement links TRBV11-2 to TRBJ2-3; tentatively, D is TRBD2 (5 bases). Germline CDR1 and CDR2: SGHAT and FQNNGV. CDR3 length equals 15 residues. V was pared by 1 base and J by 9 bases, with 17 bases between. CDR3 sequence (DNA): TGTGCCAGCAGCTTAGGGACGGCCTTAGGCGGGACGCAGTATTTT. Translation gives CASSLGTALGGTQYF.

This clonotype was detected a few times. This chain connects TRBV12-3 or TRBV12-4 to TRBJ2-1; a possible D gene is TRBD2 (6 bases). The CDR3 is 16 residues long. Trimming took 3 bases from V and 5 from J, leaving 17 bases between them. CDR3 nucleotide sequence: TGTGCCAGCAGTTTCACCCCCGGGAGACTAAACAATGAGCAGTTCTTC. Residues: CASSFTPGRLNNEQFF.